The 25 T cell receptor beta chains below were found in one sample sequenced in a study of blood T cell repertoires in COVID-19. TCRdb's copy holds only in-frame clones and misses some; the assay was immunoSEQ multiplex PCR. In the table there are about 190,000 clones, approximately 84% of which are singletons. The sequencing input was PBMCs or T cells enriched from blood (not recorded which). Every receptor here comes from a woman aged 25-40 years who had recovered from COVID-19.

The genes are TRBV18 and TRBJ1-6; 9 bases line up with TRBD1. The CDR3 totals 14 residues. From germline, CDR1 is KGHSH and CDR2 LQKENI. V shed 6 bases, J shed 6 bases, and the junction held 3 bases outside the gene matches. Here the CDR3 reads CASSRDRVNSPLHF. CDR3 nucleotide sequence: TGTGCCAGCTCTCGGGACAGGGTTAATTCACCCCTCCACTTT.

The chain carries TRBV7-3 and TRBJ1-6; D may be TRBD1 (5 bases). V was cut by 2 bases and J by 2 bases, with 13 bases left in between. CDR1 is SGHTA, CDR2 FQGTGA, per germline. The CDR3 has 17 amino acids. CDR3 residues: CASSLDRGGTYNSPLHF. CDR3 sequence (DNA): TGTGCCAGCAGCTTAGACCGGGGGGGAACCTATAATTCACCCCTCCACTTT.

V usage is TRBV28 and J usage is TRBJ1-1; 9 nucleotides match TRBD1. Germline CDR1 is MDHEN and CDR2 is SYDVKM. The CDR3 loop spans 14 amino acids. J gave up 4 bases and V 5 bases, and 5 bases lay outside the gene matches. CDR3 nucleotides: TGTGCCAGCAGTCCGGGACAGGGAGCCACTGAAGCTTTCTTT. Translated, it gives CASSPGQGATEAFF.

The rearrangement links TRBV2 to TRBJ2-2; possibly TRBD1 for D (6 bases). Germline-derived CDR1 and CDR2 are SNHLY and FYNNEI. V was shortened by 4 bases and J by 4 bases, with 13 bases between the two germline ends. The CDR3 extends over 15 amino acids. Here the CDR3 reads CASSGQTGFTGELFF. CDR3 coding DNA: TGTGCCAGCAGTGGACAGACAGGATTCACCGGGGAGCTGTTTTTT.

The CDR3 bases are TGTGCCAGCCAAAACATTCGGAACACTGAAGCTTTCTTT. This translates into CASQNIRNTEAFF. This chain uses TRBV6-5 with TRBJ1-1, with D uncertain. Trimming shortened V by 8 bases and J by 1 base, and 11 bases separated the two germline ends. The CDR3 contains 13 residues. Germline V gene data show CDR1 as MNHEY and CDR2 as SVGAGI.

The rearrangement uses TRBV2 and TRBJ2-3; 9 positions match TRBD2. The junction had 2 bases not matched to a gene; V was cut back by 4 bases and J by 6 bases. This CDR3 is built from 13 residues. Germline CDR1 is SNHLY and CDR2 is FYNNEI. The DNA of the CDR3 is TGTGCCAGCAGTGTAGCGGGAGTGGATACGCAGTATTTT. This gives the protein CASSVAGVDTQYF.

This chain uses TRBV6-5 with TRBJ2-1, with unresolved D. Trimming took 2 bases from V and 5 from J, leaving 7 bases between them. CDR3 size: 13 residues. Germline CDR1 is MNHEY and CDR2 is SVGAGI. The DNA of the CDR3 is TGTGCCAGCAGTTACGTTCCCAACAATGAGCAGTTCTTC. This encodes CASSYVPNNEQFF.

This clone was seen a few times. The CDR3 region is CASSSGTGKSDTQYF. CDR3 bases: TGTGCCAGCAGCTCCGGGACAGGGAAATCAGATACGCAGTATTTT. The V gene is TRBV5-6, the J gene TRBJ2-3, with 9 bases aligning to TRBD1. CDR1 is SGHDT and CDR2 is YYEEEE in the germline V gene. With V trimmed by 3 bases and J by 4 bases, 6 bases remained unmatched. The CDR3 loop spans 15 amino acids.

This rearrangement joins TRBV28 to TRBJ1-1; 7 bases agree with TRBD1. CDR3 length: 15 residues. The trim removed 7 bases at V and 0 bases at J, leaving 8 bases unmatched. Germline CDR1 and CDR2: MDHEN and SYDVKM. Here the CDR3 reads CASNPPTGLNTEAFF. CDR3 sequence (DNA): TGTGCCAGCAATCCCCCGACAGGGTTGAACACTGAAGCTTTCTTT. Complete variable domain (other parts from reference TRBV28 and TRBJ1-1): DVKVTQSSRYLVKRTGEKVFLECVQDMDHENMFWYRQDPGLGLRLIYFSYDVKMKEKGDIPEGYSVSREKKERFSLILESASTNQTSMYLCASNPPTGLNTEAFFGQGTRLTVV.

The V call is TRBV19, the J call TRBJ2-7; 11 bases align to TRBD2. The CDR3 totals 15 residues. The V gene end was trimmed by 3 bases and the J gene end by 2 bases; junction bases not matched to a gene: 3. Germline V CDR1 and CDR2: LNHDA, SQIVND (reference sequence). The CDR3 DNA is TGTGCCAGTAGTATGGCTAGCGGGGGGACCTACGAGCAGTACGTC. It encodes CASSMASGGTYEQYV.

J is TRBJ1-5 and V is TRBV28; D is unclear. This CDR3 region has 15 residues. In germline, CDR1 is MDHEN, CDR2 SYDVKM. Between the trimmed V and J ends, which lost 7 bases and 0 bases, there was a span of 13 bases. For the CDR3, the DNA is TGTGCCAGCACCAAGGCCGGGGTTAGCAATCAGCCCCAGCATTTT. This encodes CASTKAGVSNQPQHF.

The chain joins TRBV27 to TRBJ2-3; 9 bases agree with TRBD2. Germline V gene data show CDR1 as MNHEY and CDR2 as SMNVEV (reference sequence). V dropped 6 bases and J dropped 0; count of bases not matched to a gene: 4. The length of the CDR3 is 15 residues. In nucleotides, the CDR3 is TGTGCCAGCAGGCGACTAGCGGAAAGCACAGATACGCAGTATTTT. Translated, it gives CASRRLAESTDTQYF.

This chain uses TRBV6-5 with TRBJ2-6; possibly TRBD1 for D (6 bases). Trimming pared 6 bases from V and 4 bases from J, leaving 10 bases between. Germline V gene data show CDR1 as MNHEY and CDR2 as SVGAGI. This CDR3 contains 14 residues. The CDR3 sequence: CASRTGLGANVLTF. Written as DNA, the CDR3 is TGTGCCAGCAGAACAGGGTTGGGGGCCAACGTCCTGACTTTC.

The chain couples TRBV28 to TRBJ1-6, with D possibly TRBD1 on 6 matching bases. CDR1 is MDHEN, CDR2 SYDVKM, per germline. V was shortened by 7 bases and J by 2 bases, with 18 bases between the two germline ends. The CDR3 spans 17 residues. The CDR3 spells CASNPGGAMTYNSPLHF. CDR3 DNA sequence: TGTGCCAGCAACCCTGGGGGGGCGATGACCTATAATTCACCCCTCCACTTT.

This chain connects TRBV21-1 to TRBJ2-2; the table's D gene call, TRBD2, was not cross checked with the DNA. TRBV21-1 is given as a pseudogene. The CDR3 has 16 residues. CDR3 nucleotides: TGTGCCAGCAGCCGGGGACTAGCGGGAAACACCGGGGAGCTGTTTTTT. Its translation is CASSRGLAGNTGELFF.

This CDR3 reads CASTQTRTSGGFTDTQYF. CDR3 in DNA: TGTGCCAGCACCCAAACCCGGACTAGCGGGGGGTTCACAGATACGCAGTATTTT. V usage is TRBV7-8 and J usage is TRBJ2-3; TRBD2 agrees at 14 bases. This CDR3 comprises 18 residues. Germline values: CDR1 SGHVS, CDR2 FQNEAQ. V dropped 7 bases and J dropped 2; count of bases not matched to a gene: 11. The full variable domain, rest sourced from reference TRBV7-8 and TRBJ2-3, is GAGVSQSPRYKVAKRGQDVALRCDPISGHVSLFWYQQALGQGPEFLTYFQNEAQLDKSGLPSDRFFAERPEGSVSTLKIQRTQQEDSAVYLCASTQTRTSGGFTDTQYFGPGTRLTVL.

DNA of the CDR3: TGTGCCAGCAGCTTAGGACAGCCTAATTCACCCCTCCACTTT. Protein: CASSLGQPNSPLHF. The V gene is TRBV7-9, the J gene TRBJ1-6, with D possibly matching TRBD1 (5 bases). Germline V lookup: CDR1 SEHNR, CDR2 FQNEAQ (reference sequence). The CDR3 contains 14 residues. The V and J ends lost 1 base and 6 bases respectively, with 7 bases between them.

The chain recombines TRBV7-9 with TRBJ2-1; a weak D match, TRBD2 (6 bases). From germline, CDR1 is SEHNR and CDR2 FQNEAQ (reference sequence). V was shortened by 0 bases and J by 3 bases, with 6 bases between the two germline ends. The CDR3 is made up of 14 amino acids. The CDR3 DNA sequence: TGTGCCAGCAGCTTAGCGACTAGCTACAATGAGCAGTTCTTC. It is translated as CASSLATSYNEQFF.

CDR3 residues: CAISATGTGDTEAFF. DNA of the CDR3: TGTGCCATCAGTGCCACCGGGACAGGGGACACTGAAGCTTTCTTT. This rearrangement joins TRBV10-3 to TRBJ1-1; TRBD1 matches at 10 bases. This CDR3 spans 15 amino acids. The V gene's germline CDR1 is ENHRY and CDR2 SYGVKD. Losses at the gene ends were 4 bases for V and 3 bases for J; bases not matched to a gene: 5.

There are a few counts of this clone. This chain connects TRBV21-1 to TRBJ2-1; TRBD2, the table's D call, was not compared with the DNA. TRBV21-1 is a recognized pseudogene. The CDR3 is 12 amino acids. For the CDR3, the DNA is TGTGCCAGCAGCAATCCGGTCAATGAGCAGTTCTTC. As protein: CASSNPVNEQFF.

The chain is built from TRBV6-5 and TRBJ2-1; 9 nucleotides align to TRBD2. CDR3 length: 16 residues. V lost 4 bases to trimming and J lost 0 bases; unmatched junction nucleotides: 4. Per germline, CDR1 MNHEY and CDR2 SVGAGI. The CDR3 DNA reads as TGTGCCAGCAGTTTCATTAGCGGGAGCTCCTACAATGAGCAGTTCTTC. Protein product: CASSFISGSSYNEQFF.

The chain is built from TRBV28 and TRBJ2-5; the match to TRBD2 covers 16 bases. The length of the CDR3 is 16 residues. The V gene's germline CDR1 is MDHEN and CDR2 SYDVKM. Trimming at V came to 6 bases and at J to 4 bases, leaving 5 bases not matched to a gene. Written as DNA, the CDR3 is TGTGCCAGCAGAGGGACTAGCGGGAGGGCCGCAGAGACCCAGTACTTC. Translating it yields CASRGTSGRAAETQYF.

The chain is built from TRBV5-1 and TRBJ1-1; the match to TRBD1 covers 7 bases. The trim removed 0 bases at V and 6 bases at J, leaving 2 bases unmatched. Germline loops: CDR1 SGHRS, CDR2 YFSETQ. The CDR3 totals 13 residues. CDR3 sequence reads: CASSLAQGAEAFF. The CDR3 nucleotides read TGCGCCAGCAGCTTGGCCCAGGGGGCTGAAGCTTTCTTT.

This clone was detected once. The chain combines TRBV5-4 with TRBJ1-1; 7 bases are a match to TRBD1. Unmatched junction bases numbered 12, after V lost 4 bases and J lost 0 bases. Per germline, CDR1 SGHNT and CDR2 YYREEE (reference sequence). CDR3 length equals 17 residues. CDR3 residues: CASSQRYRGRMNTEAFF. The CDR3 DNA is TGTGCCAGCAGCCAGCGGTACAGGGGCAGAATGAACACTGAAGCTTTCTTT.

CDR3 nucleotide sequence: TGTGCCAGCAGTTTCAAGTCGGTGTATACGAACACTGAAGCTTTCTTT. Amino acids: CASSFKSVYTNTEAFF. The rearrangement joins TRBV28 to TRBJ1-1; the D is unclear. The CDR3 length is 16 residues. Trimming left V 3 bases short and J 1 base short, with 15 bases between. Germline assignment: CDR1 MDHEN and CDR2 SYDVKM.